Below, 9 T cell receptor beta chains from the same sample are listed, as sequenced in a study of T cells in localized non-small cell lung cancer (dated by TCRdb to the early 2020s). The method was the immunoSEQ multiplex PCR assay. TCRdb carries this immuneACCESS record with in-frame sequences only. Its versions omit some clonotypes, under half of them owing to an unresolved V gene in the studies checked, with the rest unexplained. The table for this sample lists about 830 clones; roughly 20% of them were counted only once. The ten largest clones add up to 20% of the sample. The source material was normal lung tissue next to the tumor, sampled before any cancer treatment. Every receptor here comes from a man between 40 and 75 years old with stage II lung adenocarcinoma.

CDR3 coding DNA: TGTGCCAGCAGCTTCGCACAGGGGGCGGGCACAGATACGCAGTATTTT. Translated: CASSFAQGAGTDTQYF. The chain recombines TRBV7-2 with TRBJ2-3; 9 nucleotides align to TRBD1. Germline lookup yields CDR1 SGHTA and CDR2 FQGNSA. CDR3 length equals 16 residues. Losses at the gene ends were 3 bases for V and 1 base for J; bases not matched to a gene: 5.

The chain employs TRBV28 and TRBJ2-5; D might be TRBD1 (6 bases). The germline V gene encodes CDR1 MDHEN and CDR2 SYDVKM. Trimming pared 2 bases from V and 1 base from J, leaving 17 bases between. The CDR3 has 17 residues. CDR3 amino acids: CASSLLSVRGFQETQYF. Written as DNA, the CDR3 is TGTGCCAGCAGTTTACTGTCAGTTAGGGGGTTCCAAGAGACCCAGTACTTC.

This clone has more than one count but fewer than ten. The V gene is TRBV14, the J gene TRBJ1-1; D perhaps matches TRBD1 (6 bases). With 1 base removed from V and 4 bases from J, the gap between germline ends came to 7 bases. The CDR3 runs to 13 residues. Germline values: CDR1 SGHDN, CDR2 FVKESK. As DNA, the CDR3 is TGTGCCAGCAGCCAAGTCAGGGGCACTGAAGCTTTCTTT. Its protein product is CASSQVRGTEAFF.

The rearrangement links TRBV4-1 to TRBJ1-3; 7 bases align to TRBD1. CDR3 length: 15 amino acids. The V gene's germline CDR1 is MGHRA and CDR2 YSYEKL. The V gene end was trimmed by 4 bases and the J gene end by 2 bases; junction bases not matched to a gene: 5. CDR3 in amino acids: CASSLSTGTGNTIYF. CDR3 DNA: TGCGCCAGCAGCCTTTCGACAGGGACTGGAAACACCATATATTTT.

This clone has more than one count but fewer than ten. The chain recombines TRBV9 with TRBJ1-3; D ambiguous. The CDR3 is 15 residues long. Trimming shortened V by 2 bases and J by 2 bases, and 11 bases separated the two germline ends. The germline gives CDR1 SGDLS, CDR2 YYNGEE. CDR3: CASSVDHGAGNTIYF. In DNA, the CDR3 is TGTGCCAGCAGCGTCGATCACGGGGCTGGAAACACCATATATTTT.

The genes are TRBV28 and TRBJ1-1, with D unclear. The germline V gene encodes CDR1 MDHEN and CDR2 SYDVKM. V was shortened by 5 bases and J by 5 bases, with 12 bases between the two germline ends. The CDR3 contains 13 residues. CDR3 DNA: TGTGCCAGCAGTGGACCCAGGTTAACTGAAGCTTTCTTT. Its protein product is CASSGPRLTEAFF.

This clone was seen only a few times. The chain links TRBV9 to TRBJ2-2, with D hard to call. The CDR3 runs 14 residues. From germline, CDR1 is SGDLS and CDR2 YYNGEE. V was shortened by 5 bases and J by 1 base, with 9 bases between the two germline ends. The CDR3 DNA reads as TGTGCCAGCAGGGCCACAGTGAACACCGGGGAGCTGTTTTTT. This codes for CASRATVNTGELFF. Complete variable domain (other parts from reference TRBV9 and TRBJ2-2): DSGVTQTPKHLITATGQRVTLRCSPRSGDLSVYWYQQSLDQGLQFLIQYYNGEERAKGNILERFSAQQFPDLHSELNLSSLELGDSALYFCASRATVNTGELFFGEGSRLTVL.

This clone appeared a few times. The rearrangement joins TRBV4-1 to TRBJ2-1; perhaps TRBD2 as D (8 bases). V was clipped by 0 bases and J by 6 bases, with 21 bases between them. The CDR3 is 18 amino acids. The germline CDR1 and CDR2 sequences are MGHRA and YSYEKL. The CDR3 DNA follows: TGCGCCAGCAGCCAAGATGAGGGGGCTAGCGGGTGGGGCAATGAGCAGTTCTTC. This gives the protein CASSQDEGASGWGNEQFF.

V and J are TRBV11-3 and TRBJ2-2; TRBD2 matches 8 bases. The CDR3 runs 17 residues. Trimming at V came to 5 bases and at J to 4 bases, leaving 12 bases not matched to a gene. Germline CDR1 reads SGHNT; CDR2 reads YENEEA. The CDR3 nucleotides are TGTGCCAGCAGCCCCATCGGACTAGCCGGGGGCACCGGGGAGCTGTTTTTT. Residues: CASSPIGLAGGTGELFF.